This TCR beta chain was captured in a study of identical twins. General observations from the study: Clonotypes of the beta chain that were abundant in cord blood carried fewer insertions (memory repertoires showed none). Twin pairs' shared out-of-frame alpha sequences were enriched in low generation probability.

TCRdb fed the 5' RACE reads into MiXCR, producing one record per CDR3 protein. The sample yields some 900,000 distinct CDR3 sequences, approximately 13% seen once. Only a few counts were recorded for this clonotype. Its cognate antigen is unknown. The germline V gene encodes CDR1 DFQATT and CDR2 SNEGSKA (reference sequence). The CDR3 is 16 residues long. The V end lost 1 base, the J end lost 6 bases, and 16 bases lay between the germline ends. The same sample was also studied in work on yellow fever vaccine responses in identical twins.

This chain joins TRBV20-1 and TRBJ1-6, with D tentatively TRBD1 (6 bases). The sequencing sample was made of PBMCs. The origin of this receptor is a woman between 18 and 29 years old in good health. The DNA of the CDR3 is TGCAGTGCTAGAGGCTGGACAGCCCGGATTAATTCACCCCTCCACTTT. Protein: CSARGWTARINSPLHF.